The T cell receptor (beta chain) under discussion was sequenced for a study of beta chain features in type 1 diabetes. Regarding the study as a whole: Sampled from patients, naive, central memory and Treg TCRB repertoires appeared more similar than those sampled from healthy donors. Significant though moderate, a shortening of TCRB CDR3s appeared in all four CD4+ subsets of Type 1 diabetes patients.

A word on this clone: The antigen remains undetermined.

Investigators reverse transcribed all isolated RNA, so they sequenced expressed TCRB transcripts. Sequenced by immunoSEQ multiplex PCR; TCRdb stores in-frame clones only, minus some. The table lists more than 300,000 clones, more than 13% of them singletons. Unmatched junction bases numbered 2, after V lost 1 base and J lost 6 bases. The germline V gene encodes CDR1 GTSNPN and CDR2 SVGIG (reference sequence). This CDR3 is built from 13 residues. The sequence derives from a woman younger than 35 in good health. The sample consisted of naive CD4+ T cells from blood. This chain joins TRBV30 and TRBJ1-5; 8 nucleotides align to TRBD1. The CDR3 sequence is CAWSGTGSQPQHF. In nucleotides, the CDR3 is TGTGCCTGGAGTGGGACAGGGAGTCAGCCCCAGCATTTT.